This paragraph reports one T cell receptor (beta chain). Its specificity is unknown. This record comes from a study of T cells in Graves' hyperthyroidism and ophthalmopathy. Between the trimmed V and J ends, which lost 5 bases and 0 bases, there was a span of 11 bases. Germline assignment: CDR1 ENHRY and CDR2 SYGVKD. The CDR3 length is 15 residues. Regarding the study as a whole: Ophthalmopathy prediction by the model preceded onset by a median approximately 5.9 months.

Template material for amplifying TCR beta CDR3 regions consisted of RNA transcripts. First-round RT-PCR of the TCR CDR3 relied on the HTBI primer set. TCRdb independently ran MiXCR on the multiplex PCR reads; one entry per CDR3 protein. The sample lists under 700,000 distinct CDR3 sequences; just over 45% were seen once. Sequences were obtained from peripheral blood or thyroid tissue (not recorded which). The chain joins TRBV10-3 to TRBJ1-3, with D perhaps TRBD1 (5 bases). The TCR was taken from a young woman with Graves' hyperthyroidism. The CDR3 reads CAISSAGTSGNTIYF. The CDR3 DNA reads TGTGCCATCAGTTCCGCCGGGACCTCTGGAAACACCATATATTTT.